A single sample is the source of the 11 T cell receptor beta chains below, sequenced in a study of blood T cell repertoires in COVID-19. This table comes from immunoSEQ multiplex PCR, and its TCRdb copy is limited to in-frame clones, with some not included. Among some 180,000 clones listed, less than 85% were seen once. Material: PBMCs or T cells enriched from blood (not recorded which). The receptors originated from a woman aged 55-70 years with acute COVID-19.

CDR3 protein: CASSLMGDYGEQFF. DNA for the CDR3: TGTGCCAGCAGCTTAATGGGGGACTACGGTGAGCAGTTCTTC. The J gene is TRBJ2-1, the V gene TRBV7-9; 7 bases fit TRBD2. The CDR3 is 14 residues long. J was trimmed by 9 bases and V by 2 bases; bases with no gene match: 7. Germline assignment: CDR1 SEHNR and CDR2 FQNEAQ (reference sequence).

The gene calls are TRBV28 and TRBJ2-2, with TRBD1 matching over 8 bases. Unmatched junction bases numbered 20, after V lost 5 bases and J lost 0 bases. Germline CDR1 reads MDHEN; CDR2 reads SYDVKM. The CDR3 consists of 21 residues. The CDR3 loop reads CASSPPKTGEKRVTNTGELFF. In nucleotides, the CDR3 is TGTGCCAGCAGTCCCCCGAAGACAGGGGAAAAACGAGTAACGAACACCGGGGAGCTGTTTTTT.

This clone turned up a few times. A junction boundary mismatches the germline segment, possibly from a read error. As DNA, the CDR3 is TGTGCCAGCAGAGACTTGACAGGGGGGGACTTCGGGGAGCTGTTTTTT. Translating gives CASRDLTGGDFGELFF. The chain combines TRBV6-4 with TRBJ2-2; 9 nucleotides agree with TRBD1. Germline assignment: CDR1 MRHNA and CDR2 SNTAGT. CDR3 length: 16 amino acids.

This chain joins TRBV27 and TRBJ1-5; the D gene is possibly TRBD1 (5 bases). Germline-derived CDR1 and CDR2 are MNHEY and SMNVEV (reference sequence). Trimming cost V 5 bases and J 0 bases, with 11 bases left between them. CDR3 size: 15 residues. The CDR3 DNA follows: TGTGCCAGCAGTCGGGGGGATTATAGCAATCAGCCCCAGCATTTT. Residues: CASSRGDYSNQPQHF.

The CDR3 region is CASSLGTGPYNEQFF. The DNA of the CDR3 is TGTGCCAGCAGTTTAGGGACAGGACCCTACAATGAGCAGTTCTTC. The chain recombines TRBV27 with TRBJ2-1, with 8 bases identical to TRBD1. The germline V gene encodes CDR1 MNHEY and CDR2 SMNVEV (reference sequence). The J segment lost 2 bases and the V segment lost 2 bases, leaving 2 bases of the junction unmatched. CDR3 length: 15 residues.

This clone showed up many times. This chain links TRBV4-1 with TRBJ1-1; no definite D call. Looked up from germline, CDR1 is MGHRA and CDR2 is YSYEKL. Trimming cost V 3 bases and J 4 bases, with 12 bases left between them. The CDR3 consists of 14 residues. This CDR3 is CASSHPSRSTEAFF. CDR3 nucleotide sequence: TGCGCCAGCAGCCACCCTTCAAGGAGCACTGAAGCTTTCTTT.

This chain links TRBV29-1 with TRBJ2-4; no clear D. The CDR3 contains 13 residues. Germline V lookup: CDR1 SQVTM, CDR2 ANQGSEA. V shed 1 base and J shed 1 base, with 5 bases lying between them. The CDR3 loop reads CSVEAGAKNIQYF. The CDR3 DNA follows: TGCAGCGTTGAAGCCGGGGCCAAAAACATTCAGTACTTC.

The chain is built from TRBV19 and TRBJ1-6; D is undetermined. V dropped 5 bases and J dropped 5 bases, with 13 bases sitting between them. The CDR3 spans 15 residues. Germline CDR1 and CDR2: LNHDA and SQIVND (reference sequence). This CDR3 reads CASSSQRVNNSPLHF. The CDR3, as DNA: TGTGCCAGTAGTTCACAACGGGTCAATAATTCACCCCTCCACTTT.

The CDR3 sequence: CASTFTGELFF. The CDR3 DNA reads TGTGCCAGCACCTTTACCGGGGAGCTGTTTTTT. This sequence joins TRBV12-3 or TRBV12-4 and TRBJ2-2; unclear D gene. V was shortened by 7 bases and J by 5 bases, with 5 bases between the two germline ends. This CDR3 is 11 amino acids long.

The V call is TRBV7-2, the J call TRBJ1-1, with D perhaps TRBD1 (6 bases). Germline V lookup: CDR1 SGHTA, CDR2 FQGNSA. With 2 bases removed from V and 4 bases from J, the gap between germline ends came to 11 bases. The CDR3 is 14 amino acids. The DNA for the CDR3 is TGTGCCAGCAGCTTAACACAGGGTGGCACTGAAGCTTTCTTT. Amino acid sequence: CASSLTQGGTEAFF.

This chain links TRBV28 with TRBJ2-1; 8 bases match TRBD2. With V trimmed by 2 bases and J by 10 bases, 7 bases remained unmatched. Germline V CDR1 and CDR2: MDHEN, SYDVKM. This CDR3 contains 14 residues. CDR3 sequence reads: CASSLGGGNLEQFF. The CDR3 region has the DNA TGTGCCAGCAGTTTAGGCGGGGGGAATCTGGAGCAGTTCTTC.